The present T cell receptor beta chain was sequenced within a study of CD8 T cells in ankylosing spondylitis. In TCRdb, the 5' RACE reads were re-called with MiXCR into one record per CDR3 protein. The top ten hold more than 0.5% of the sample, which has around 890,000 distinct CDR3 sequences, 12% seen once. Notes on the study in general: What seemed typical of ankylosing spondylitis blood was a TCR beta motif built from several highly homologous variants. Some of the motif variants had earlier been found in reactive arthritis patients' fluid and blood.

The CDR3 is 16 amino acids. The germline V gene has CDR1 SGHRS and CDR2 YFSETQ. With 0 bases removed from V and 2 bases from J, the gap between germline ends came to 11 bases. Comments on this clonotype: Its antigen is unknown.

The clonotype was recovered from a male donor with ankylosing spondylitis. This chain connects TRBV5-1 to TRBJ1-4; D ambiguous. Sequenced sample: blood, either unsorted or a sorted T cell fraction (not recorded which). Here the CDR3 DNA reads TGCGCCAGCAGCTTGGGGACCGGGGTGACTAATGAAAAACTGTTTTTT. Protein sequence: CASSLGTGVTNEKLFF. Supplemented by reference TRBV5-1 and TRBJ1-4, the full variable domain reads KAGVTQTPRYLIKTRGQQVTLSCSPISGHRSVSWYQQTPGQGLQFLFEYFSETQRNKGNFPGRFSGRQFSNSRSEMNVSTLELGDSALYLCASSLGTGVTNEKLFFGSGTQLSVL.